Listed below are T cell receptor beta chains from one sample, sequenced in a study of OX40 agonist ivuxolimab in advanced cancers. Some clones are missing from TCRdb's copy, which holds only in-frame ones; the method was immunoSEQ multiplex PCR. The sample has around 60,000 clones, under 90% seen once. This sample comprised CD4+ or CD8+ T cells sorted from blood, obtained in a trial of the OX40 agonist ivuxolimab. The receptors come from an adult with an advanced solid tumor such as melanoma, head and neck, liver or kidney cancer. The CDR3 runs from the conserved cysteine through the conserved F or W. D genes are given only for firm matches. A clone size is listed for some rows: how often the clone was seen (once, few, many), or a class if it is expanded.

D gene	clone size	V gene	J gene	CDR3 DNA	CDR3 protein
-	-	TRBV11-3	TRBJ1-1	TGTGCCAGCAGCTACGACGTTGCTGAAGCTTTCTTT	CASSYDVAEAFF
-	-	TRBV11-1	TRBJ2-1	TGTGCCAGCAGCTTCAGCGCTTCCTACAATGAGCAGTTCTTC	CASSFSASYNEQFF
TRBD1	-	TRBV5-4	TRBJ1-4	TGTGCCAGCAGCCCGAGGGACAGGGGGGCTAATGAAAAACTGTTTTTT	CASSPRDRGANEKLFF
TRBD2	medium-sized	TRBV4-2	TRBJ2-7	TGTGCCAGCAGCCAAGGGCTAGCGGGGAAAACGGACGAGCAGTACTTC	CASSQGLAGKTDEQYF
-	-	TRBV6-5	TRBJ2-7	TGTGCCAGCGGACAGGGAGCGGGGGGCTCCTACGAGCAGTACTTC	CASGQGAGGSYEQYF
-	medium-sized	TRBV2	TRBJ1-5	TGTGCCAGCAGTGGACAGAGCAATCAGCCCCAGCATTTT	CASSGQSNQPQHF
TRBD2	-	TRBV11-2	TRBJ2-5	TGTGCCAGCAGCTTAATAGCGGGAGGTGAGACCCAGTACTTC	CASSLIAGGETQYF
TRBD2	-	TRBV15	TRBJ2-7	TGTGCCACCAGCAGAGGATTTTCGGGGGGCGAGCAGTACTTC	CATSRGFSGGEQYF
-	-	TRBV2	TRBJ2-1	TGTGCCAGCAGGACCCTGCGGGGTGCGGATGAGCAGTTCTTC	CASRTLRGADEQFF
-	-	TRBV7-2	TRBJ1-6	TGTGCCAGCAGCTGGGAACTGATCTATAATTCACCCCTCCACTTT	CASSWELIYNSPLHF
-	-	TRBV21-1	TRBJ1-1	TGTGCCAGCAAAAACAGGGTGGGCACTGAAGCTTTCTTT	CASKNRVGTEAFF
-	few	TRBV10-1	TRBJ2-1	TGCGCCAGCAGCTACTTGGGGTTTGCCCCATACAATGAGCAGTTCTTC	CASSYLGFAPYNEQFF
-	-	TRBV21-1	TRBJ1-5	TGTGCCAGCAGCCATCTAAATCAGCCCCAGCATTTT	CASSHLNQPQHF